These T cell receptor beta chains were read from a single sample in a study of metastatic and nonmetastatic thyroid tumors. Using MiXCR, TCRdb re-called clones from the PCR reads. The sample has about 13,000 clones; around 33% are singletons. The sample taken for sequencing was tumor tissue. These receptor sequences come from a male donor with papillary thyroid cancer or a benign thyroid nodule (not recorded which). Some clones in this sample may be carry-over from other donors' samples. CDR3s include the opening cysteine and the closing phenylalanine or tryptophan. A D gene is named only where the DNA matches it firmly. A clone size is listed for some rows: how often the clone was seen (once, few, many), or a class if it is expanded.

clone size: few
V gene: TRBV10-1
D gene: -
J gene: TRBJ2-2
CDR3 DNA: TGCGCCAGCAGTGAGGGGTTGACCGGGGAGCTGTTTTTT
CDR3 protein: CASSEGLTGELFF

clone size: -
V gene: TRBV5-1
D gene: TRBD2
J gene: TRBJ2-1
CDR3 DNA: TGCGCCAGCAGCGAGGGACTAGTCTATGAGCAGTTCTTC
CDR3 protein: CASSEGLVYEQFF

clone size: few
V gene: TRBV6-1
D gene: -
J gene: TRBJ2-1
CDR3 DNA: TGTGCCAGCAGTGAGTCCTCCGGGCCCTACAATGAGCAGTTCTTC
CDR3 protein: CASSESSGPYNEQFF

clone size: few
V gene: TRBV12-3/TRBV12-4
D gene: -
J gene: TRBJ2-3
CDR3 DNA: TGTGCCAGCAGTTCGGTAGATACGCAGTATTTT
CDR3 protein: CASSSVDTQYF

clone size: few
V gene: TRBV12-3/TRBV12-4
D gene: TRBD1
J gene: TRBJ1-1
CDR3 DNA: TGTGCCAGCAGTTTATCTTACAGGGGGCCAGGTGAAGCTTTCTTT
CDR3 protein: CASSLSYRGPGEAFF

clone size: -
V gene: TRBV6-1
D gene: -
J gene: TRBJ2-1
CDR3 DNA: TGTGCCACGACACTTCGTGGCGCTGGCGTCAATGAGCAGTTCTTC
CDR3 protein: CATTLRGAGVNEQFF

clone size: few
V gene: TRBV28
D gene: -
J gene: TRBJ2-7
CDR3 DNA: TGTGCCAGCACTCTCGGCGCAACCTACGAGCAGTACTTC
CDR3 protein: CASTLGATYEQYF

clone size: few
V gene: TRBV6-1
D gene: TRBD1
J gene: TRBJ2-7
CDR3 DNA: TGTGCCAGCAGCACCATCCCGGGACAGGGGACCCACGAGCAGTACTTC
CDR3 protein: CASSTIPGQGTHEQYF

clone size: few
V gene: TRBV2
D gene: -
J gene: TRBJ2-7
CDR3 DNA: TGTGCCAGCAGCCCCACCTACGAGCAGTACTTC
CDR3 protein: CASSPTYEQYF

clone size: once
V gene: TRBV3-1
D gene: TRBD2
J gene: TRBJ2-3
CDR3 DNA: TGTGCCAGCAGCCAAGTGGTACGGGAGGAAGGAGATACGCAGTATTTT
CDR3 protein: CASSQVVREEGDTQYF

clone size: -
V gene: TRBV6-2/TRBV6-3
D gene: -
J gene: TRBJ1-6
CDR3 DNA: TGTGCCAGCAGTCCCGAAGTTTGGGTCCCAGGGAGCTCCTATAATTCACCCCTCCACTTT
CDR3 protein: CASSPEVWVPGSSYNSPLHF

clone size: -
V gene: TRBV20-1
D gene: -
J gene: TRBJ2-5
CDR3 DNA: TGCAGTGCTAGAGATGGTCGAATTCAAGAGACCCAGTACTTC
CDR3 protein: CSARDGRIQETQYF

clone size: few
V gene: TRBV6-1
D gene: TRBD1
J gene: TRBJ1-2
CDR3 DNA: TGTGCCAGTCCCGGACAGGGAAGTAGCAGCTATGGCTACACCTTC
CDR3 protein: CASPGQGSSSYGYTF

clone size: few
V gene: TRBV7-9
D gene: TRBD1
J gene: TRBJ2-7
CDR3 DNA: TGTTCCAGCAGCTCCGGACAGGTATCCTACGAGCAGTACTTC
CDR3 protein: CSSSSGQVSYEQYF

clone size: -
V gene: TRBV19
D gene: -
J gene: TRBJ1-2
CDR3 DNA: TGTGCCAGTAGTATAAGTCAACTAGGTAACTATGGCTACACCTTC
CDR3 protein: CASSISQLGNYGYTF

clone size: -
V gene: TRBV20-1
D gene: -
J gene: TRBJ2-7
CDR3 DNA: TGCAGTGCCCCGGACCGAGCCTACGAGCAGTACTTC
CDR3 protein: CSAPDRAYEQYF

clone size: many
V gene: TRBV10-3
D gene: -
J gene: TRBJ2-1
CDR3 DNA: TGTGCCACTTCCCGACTAGAAGGTTACAATGAGCAGTTCTTC
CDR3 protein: CATSRLEGYNEQFF